These T cell receptor beta chains were read from a single sample in a study of blood T cell repertoires in COVID-19. The repertoire was sequenced with immunoSEQ multiplex PCR; TCRdb's copy has only in-frame clones and lacks some. The data contain some 160,000 clones, more than 75% of them singletons. What was sequenced was peripheral blood. The receptors shown here come from a woman between 65 and 79 years old with COVID-19, enrolled during active disease. Both conserved end residues are part of each CDR3. A D gene is named only where the DNA matches it firmly. Clone size is stated in some rows and not others, as once, few, many or a class when expanded.

j_call clone_size d_call v_call cdr3_aa cdr3_nt
TRBJ2-3 - TRBD1 TRBV5-1 CASSLSHGTGTDTQYF TGCGCCAGCAGCTTGTCCCACGGGACAGGCACAGATACGCAGTATTTT
TRBJ1-6 - TRBD1 TRBV5-1 CASCTGQGTSPLHF TGCGCCAGCTGCACGGGACAGGGAACTTCACCCCTCCACTTT
TRBJ1-4 - - TRBV25-1 CASSSGSEKLFF TGTGCCAGCAGTTCCGGGAGCGAAAAACTGTTTTTT
TRBJ2-1 few - TRBV5-1 CASSPRDNPNEQFF TGCGCCAGCAGCCCCCGGGACAACCCCAATGAGCAGTTCTTC
TRBJ2-3 - - TRBV7-3 CASSNGVEGSTDTQYF TGTGCCAGCAGCAACGGCGTAGAGGGTAGCACAGATACGCAGTATTTT
TRBJ1-4 - TRBD1 TRBV7-7 CASSLTGGISEKLFF TGTGCCAGCAGCTTGACAGGGGGCATTAGTGAAAAACTGTTTTTT
TRBJ1-6 once - TRBV5-1 CASSSGMPYNSPLHF TGCGCCAGCAGCTCAGGGATGCCCTATAATTCACCCCTCCACTTT
TRBJ2-3 - - TRBV7-2 CASSLQAGGDTQYF TGTGCCAGCAGCTTACAAGCCGGGGGTGATACGCAGTATTTT
TRBJ2-4 - - TRBV30 CAWLQENIQYF TGTGCCTGGCTACAGGAAAACATTCAGTACTTC
TRBJ2-7 - TRBD1 TRBV2 CASRRGQGSSYEQYF TGTGCCAGCAGGAGGGGACAGGGTTCCTCCTACGAGCAGTACTTC
TRBJ1-6 - - TRBV6-5 CASMWSSYNSPLHF TGTGCCAGCATGTGGAGCTCCTATAATTCACCCCTCCACTTT
TRBJ2-2 - TRBD1 TRBV28 CASRDQGTAYTGELFF TGTGCCAGCAGAGACCAGGGGACAGCATACACCGGGGAGCTGTTTTTT
TRBJ2-4 - - TRBV25-1 CASSGGGLSTRRAIQYF TGTGCCAGCAGTGGAGGAGGTCTATCCACCCGAAGGGCCATTCAGTACTTC
TRBJ2-7 - TRBD1 TRBV6-5 CASSPGGVPYEQYF TGTGCCAGCAGCCCAGGGGGCGTCCCCTACGAGCAGTACTTC
TRBJ2-3 - - TRBV5-1 CASSLAAGGSHADTQYF TGCGCCAGCAGCTTGGCGGCAGGTGGGTCCCACGCAGATACGCAGTATTTT
TRBJ2-7 once - TRBV2 CASATGFEETYEQYF TGTGCCAGCGCCACAGGGTTCGAAGAAACCTACGAGCAGTACTTC
TRBJ1-1 - - TRBV29-1 CSVPGSRMNTEAFF TGCAGCGTCCCTGGTTCGAGGATGAACACTGAAGCTTTCTTT
TRBJ1-2 - - TRBV2 CASSERQGSANYGYTF TGTGCCAGCAGTGAACGGCAGGGATCCGCTAACTATGGCTACACCTTC
TRBJ2-5 - - TRBV29-1 CSVEVQGTGTQYF TGCAGCGTTGAAGTCCAGGGAACGGGGACCCAGTACTTC
TRBJ2-3 - - TRBV28 CASSAGERGGTDTQYF TGTGCCAGCAGCGCCGGGGAGCGAGGCGGCACAGATACGCAGTATTTT
TRBJ1-5 few - TRBV19 CASFSTYSNQPQHF TGTGCCAGTTTTTCCACTTATAGCAATCAGCCCCAGCATTTT
TRBJ2-7 - - TRBV30 CAWRRSALYEQYF TGTGCCTGGAGGAGAAGTGCCCTCTACGAGCAGTACTTC
TRBJ2-5 - - TRBV18 CASSLGPGIQETQYF TGTGCCAGCTCACTCGGACCAGGGATCCAAGAGACCCAGTACTTC
TRBJ1-2 - - TRBV5-1 CASSLEGSGGRHGYTF TGCGCCAGCAGCTTGGAGGGATCGGGAGGACGGCACGGCTACACCTTC
TRBJ2-7 - - TRBV28 CASRLGGTYEQYF TGTGCCAGCAGGCTAGGAGGGACCTACGAGCAGTACTTC
TRBJ2-7 - TRBD2 TRBV28 CASSSRRTSGGAWTYEQYF TGTGCCAGCAGTTCAAGAAGGACTAGCGGGGGGGCTTGGACCTACGAGCAGTACTTC
TRBJ2-3 - TRBD2 TRBV6-5 CARSQGGGADTQYF TGTGCCAGGTCCCAGGGCGGGGGGGCAGATACGCAGTATTTT
TRBJ1-6 - TRBD1 TRBV19 CASSRGQGYNSPLHF TGTGCCAGTAGTCGGGGACAGGGCTATAATTCACCCCTCCACTTT
TRBJ2-1 - - TRBV3-1/TRBV3-2 CASSHDREQFF TGTGCCAGCAGCCACGACAGAGAGCAGTTCTTC
TRBJ1-2 - TRBD1 TRBV30 CAWSGQGFYYGYTF TGTGCCTGGAGTGGACAGGGGTTTTACTATGGCTACACCTTC
TRBJ2-3 once TRBD1 TRBV19 CASSEGQLFTDTQYF TGTGCCAGTAGTGAGGGACAGCTTTTCACAGATACGCAGTATTTT
TRBJ1-1 - - TRBV5-1 CASSLDVGQLYTEAFF TGCGCCAGCAGCTTGGATGTAGGACAGTTATACACTGAAGCTTTCTTT
TRBJ1-2 - - TRBV30 CAWSDRAYYGYTF TGTGCCTGGAGTGACAGGGCCTACTATGGCTACACCTTC
TRBJ2-1 - - TRBV29-1 CSVEQQVPSYNEQFF TGCAGCGTTGAACAGCAGGTTCCCTCCTACAATGAGCAGTTCTTC
TRBJ1-2 - - TRBV19 CASNLQVYGYGYTF TGTGCCAGTAATCTACAGGTGTACGGCTATGGCTACACCTTC
TRBJ2-7 - - TRBV7-9 CASSGPRARPTSGEQYF TGTGCCAGCAGCGGCCCACGGGCCCGTCCGACATCGGGGGAGCAGTACTTC
TRBJ1-2 few - TRBV5-1 CASSMLGRALTNNYGYTF TGCGCCAGCAGCATGCTGGGCAGGGCGCTAACTAATAACTATGGCTACACCTTC
TRBJ1-2 - - TRBV16 CASSPQQTRYGYTF TGTGCCAGCAGCCCACAGCAGACCCGCTATGGCTACACCTTC
TRBJ1-4 - TRBD1 TRBV28 CASSSSGQGGEKLFF TGTGCCAGCAGTTCCTCGGGACAGGGGGGTGAAAAACTGTTTTTT
TRBJ2-5 - - TRBV15 CATSRDYRTVQETQYF TGTGCCACCAGCAGAGATTATCGGACAGTTCAAGAGACCCAGTACTTC
TRBJ1-6 few TRBD1 TRBV30 CAWSRDRVGNSPLHF TGTGCCTGGAGCCGGGACAGGGTCGGGAATTCACCCCTCCACTTT
TRBJ1-5 - - TRBV28 CASSRRGNQPQHF TGTGCCAGCAGCCGGCGGGGGAATCAGCCCCAGCATTTT
TRBJ1-6 few - TRBV28 CASSDDHGQINSPLHF TGTGCCAGCAGCGACGATCATGGACAGATAAATTCACCCCTCCACTTT
TRBJ1-2 once TRBD1 TRBV10-3 CAIRDDRERGYTF TGTGCCATCAGGGATGACAGGGAAAGAGGCTACACCTTC
TRBJ1-2 - - TRBV5-4 CASSPIEWRGGGYTF TGTGCCAGCAGCCCTATAGAGTGGAGGGGCGGGGGCTACACCTTC
TRBJ2-7 - TRBD1 TRBV15 CATSRTGQGLSYEQYF TGTGCCACCAGCCGCACGGGACAGGGGTTATCCTACGAGCAGTACTTC
TRBJ1-1 - - TRBV19 CASSIRENTEAFF TGTGCCAGTAGTATCAGGGAGAACACTGAAGCTTTCTTT
TRBJ2-5 - TRBD1 TRBV7-9 CASSLAGQGGQETQYF TGTGCCAGCAGCTTAGCGGGACAGGGGGGGCAAGAGACCCAGTACTTC
TRBJ2-7 - - TRBV6-5 CASTFANEQYF TGTGCCAGCACCTTTGCTAACGAGCAGTACTTC
TRBJ1-5 - - TRBV5-1 CASSLGQGLDQPQHF TGCGCCAGCAGCTTGGGTCAGGGACTGGATCAGCCCCAGCATTTT
TRBJ2-7 - - TRBV3-1/TRBV3-2 CASSVWTVGGYEQYF TGTGCCAGCAGCGTATGGACTGTCGGGGGATACGAGCAGTACTTC
TRBJ1-1 - - TRBV21-1 CAPQSGVTEAFF TGTGCCCCACAATCGGGGGTCACTGAAGCTTTCTTT
TRBJ1-6 - TRBD1 TRBV9 CASSPGQGWSPLHF TGTGCCAGCAGCCCAGGACAGGGGTGGTCACCCCTCCACTTT
TRBJ1-6 - - TRBV28 CASSVDSLNSPLHF TGTGCCAGCAGTGTGGACAGTCTTAATTCACCCCTCCACTTT
TRBJ1-6 - - TRBV6-2/TRBV6-3 CASSVLGANSPLHF TGTGCCAGCAGTGTACTGGGAGCCAATTCACCCCTCCACTTT
TRBJ2-2 few TRBD2 TRBV2 CASPGSGGQNTGELFF TGTGCCAGCCCCGGTAGCGGGGGGCAGAACACCGGGGAGCTGTTTTTT
TRBJ1-1 - - TRBV5-4 CASSLDPVNTEAFF TGTGCCAGCAGCTTGGATCCAGTGAACACTGAAGCTTTCTTT
TRBJ1-2 - - TRBV30 CAWRATVGYTF TGTGCCTGGAGGGCGACAGTGGGCTACACCTTC
TRBJ2-5 - - TRBV5-1 CASSLEVRGQETQYF TGCGCCAGCAGCTTGGAAGTCCGGGGACAAGAGACCCAGTACTTC